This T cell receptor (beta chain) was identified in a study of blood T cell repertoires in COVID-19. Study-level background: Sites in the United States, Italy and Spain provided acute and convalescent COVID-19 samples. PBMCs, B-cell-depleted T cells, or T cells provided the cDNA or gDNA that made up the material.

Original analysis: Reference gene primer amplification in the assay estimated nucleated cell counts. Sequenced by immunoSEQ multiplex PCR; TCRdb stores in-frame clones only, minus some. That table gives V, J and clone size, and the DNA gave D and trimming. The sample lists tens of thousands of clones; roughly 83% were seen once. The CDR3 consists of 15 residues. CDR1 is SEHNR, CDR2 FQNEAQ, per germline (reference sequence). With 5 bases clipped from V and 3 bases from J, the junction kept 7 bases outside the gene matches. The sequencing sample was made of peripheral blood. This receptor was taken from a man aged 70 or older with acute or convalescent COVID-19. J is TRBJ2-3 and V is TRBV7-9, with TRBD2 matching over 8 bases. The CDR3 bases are TGTGCCAGCAGCCCGCTTAGCGGGAAGACAGATACGCAGTATTTT. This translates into CASSPLSGKTDTQYF. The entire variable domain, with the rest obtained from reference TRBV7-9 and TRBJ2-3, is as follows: DTGVSQNPRHKITKRGQNVTFRCDPISEHNRLYWYRQTLGQGPEFLTYFQNEAQLEKSRLLSDRFSAERPKGSFSTLEIQRTEQGDSAMYLCASSPLSGKTDTQYFGPGTRLTVL.